These 24 T cell receptor beta chains share one sample of origin, sequenced in a study of T cells after yellow fever vaccination. Each CDR3 protein is one row after TCRdb ran MiXCR on the 5' RACE reads. Among about 320,000 distinct CDR3 sequences listed, about 10% were seen once. The sequences come from CD4+ T cells sorted from PBMCs, collected 45 days after the yellow fever booster vaccination. The receptor source for this set is a man younger than 35 who received the YFV17D yellow fever vaccine.

This clonotype has only a few counts. The chain employs TRBV19 and TRBJ1-2; no clear D. The CDR3 has 15 amino acids. Germline V gene data show CDR1 as LNHDA and CDR2 as SQIVND (reference sequence). The V end was cut by 7 bases, the J end by 0 bases, with 15 bases between. The CDR3 loop reads CASTPTSGANYGYTF. The CDR3 DNA reads TGTGCCAGTACCCCAACAAGCGGGGCTAACTATGGCTACACCTTC.

V is TRBV20-1 and J is TRBJ1-1, with 7 bases aligning to TRBD1. From germline, CDR1 is DFQATT and CDR2 SNEGSKA (reference sequence). The CDR3 is made up of 15 amino acids. J gave up 1 base and V 3 bases, and 8 bases lay outside the gene matches. The CDR3 loop is CSASTQWDRNTEAFF. CDR3 coding DNA: TGCAGTGCTAGTACGCAATGGGACAGGAACACTGAAGCTTTCTTT.

There are a few counts of this clonotype. One junction end does not reproduce the germline sequence, and a read error may be involved. The V and J genes are TRBV2 and TRBJ1-1, with a weak D call TRBD1 (5 bases). Germline V gene lookup returns CDR1 SNHLY and CDR2 FYNNEI. The CDR3 consists of 15 residues. CDR3 DNA sequence: TGTGCCAGCAGATGGGACCCCGTCATGAACAGTGAAGCTTTCTTT. As protein: CASRWDPVMNSEAFF.

This chain connects TRBV20-1 to TRBJ2-2; D not resolved. CDR1 is DFQATT, CDR2 SNEGSKA, per germline (reference sequence). Deletions cut 1 base from V and 3 bases from J, with 9 bases between. There are 14 residues in the CDR3. In nucleotides, the CDR3 is TGCAGTGCTAGAGGAGCAGACTACACCGGGGAGCTGTTTTTT. Residues: CSARGADYTGELFF.

This clonotype was counted between two and nine times. The chain has TRBV10-3 and TRBJ1-2, with 8 bases lining up with TRBD1. Germline assignment: CDR1 ENHRY and CDR2 SYGVKD. The CDR3 totals 13 residues. V was clipped by 8 bases and J by 3 bases; unmatched bases: 5. The CDR3 DNA reads TGTGCCATCCAGGGACAGGCGTACTATGGCTACACCTTC. Amino acids: CAIQGQAYYGYTF.

The J gene is TRBJ2-3, the V gene TRBV12-3 or TRBV12-4, with D perhaps TRBD2 (6 bases). The V gene lost 7 bases and the J gene lost 6 bases, with 17 bases spanning the gap. CDR3 length equals 14 residues. The CDR3 DNA is TGTGCCAGCAAGGAGGGCGGGTATGGGGATACGCAGTATTTT. Amino acid sequence: CASKEGGYGDTQYF.

The chain carries TRBV7-6 and TRBJ1-5; no clear D gene. Deletions cut 5 bases from V and 3 bases from J, with 17 bases between. CDR3 length: 16 residues. The germline V gene encodes CDR1 SGHVS and CDR2 FNYEAQ. This CDR3 reads CASSPLKGGINQPQHF. CDR3 bases: TGTGCCAGCAGCCCCCTGAAGGGAGGGATCAATCAGCCCCAGCATTTT.

V and J are TRBV7-2 and TRBJ2-1, with D unclear. Germline CDR1 is SGHTA and CDR2 is FQGNSA. This CDR3 spans 14 amino acids. Trimming cost V 6 bases and J 3 bases, with 12 bases left between them. For the CDR3, the DNA is TGTGCCAGCAGGACCCACGGATACTACAATGAGCAGTTCTTC. Translated, it gives CASRTHGYYNEQFF.

This clonotype was detected only a few times. This chain connects TRBV30 to TRBJ1-1; 9 bases map to TRBD1. The CDR3 runs 13 residues. Germline CDR1 GTSNPN, CDR2 SVGIG (reference sequence). V shed 5 bases and J 5 bases; nucleotides not matched to a gene: 6. The CDR3 DNA reads TGTGCCTGGGACAGGGGGGTGTGGACTGAAGCTTTCTTT. Amino acids: CAWDRGVWTEAFF.

This clonotype was recorded many times. The chain couples TRBV6-2 or TRBV6-3 to TRBJ2-2; D remains ambiguous. The V end was cut by 3 bases, the J end by 3 bases, with 2 bases between. The CDR3 sequence is 12 residues long. Germline V gene sequence: CDR1 MNHEY, CDR2 SVGEGT. The CDR3 is CASSYYTGELFF. The CDR3 region has the DNA TGTGCCAGCAGTTATTACACCGGGGAGCTGTTTTTT.

The chain carries TRBV6-2 or TRBV6-3 and TRBJ2-2, with 13 nucleotides matching TRBD2. The length of the CDR3 is 16 residues. Germline values: CDR1 MNHEY, CDR2 SVGEGT. V lost 7 bases, J lost 2 bases, and 4 bases stayed unmatched. The CDR3 spells CASTGLAGVNTGELFF. CDR3 nucleotide sequence: TGTGCCAGCACCGGACTAGCGGGGGTTAACACCGGGGAGCTGTTTTTT.

This clonotype was observed at least ten times. J is TRBJ1-1 and V is TRBV24-1; no definite D call. Between the trimmed V and J ends, which lost 11 bases and 10 bases, there was a span of 13 bases. The germline CDR1 and CDR2 sequences are KGHDR and SFDVKD. This CDR3 contains 10 residues. The DNA for the CDR3 is TGTGCCATGTATACAAAGGTAGCTTTCTTT. It specifies CAMYTKVAFF.

The chain links TRBV5-1 to TRBJ1-1; D might be TRBD1 (5 bases). Germline assignment: CDR1 SGHRS and CDR2 YFSETQ. The CDR3 consists of 14 residues. V was clipped by 0 bases and J by 12 bases, with 18 bases between them. CDR3 residues: CASSLAKVAGRTFF. Written as DNA, the CDR3 is TGCGCCAGCAGCTTGGCCAAAGTGGCAGGGAGGACTTTCTTT.

CDR3 sequence (DNA): TGTGCCAGCAGCTTAGCGTGGACAGGGGAGAATGAGCAGTTCTTC. This codes for CASSLAWTGENEQFF. This rearrangement joins TRBV7-9 to TRBJ2-1; 9 bases line up with TRBD1. After removal of 0 bases from V and 7 bases from J, the junction contained 4 bases not matched to a gene. Per the germline V gene, CDR1 is SEHNR and CDR2 is FQNEAQ (reference sequence). CDR3 length: 15 amino acids.

The chain carries TRBV15 and TRBJ2-5; D might be TRBD2 (5 bases). The germline V and J ends were trimmed by 1 base and 0 bases, with 6 bases remaining between them. CDR1 LNHNV and CDR2 YYDKDF come from the germline V gene (reference sequence). The CDR3 totals 14 residues. The CDR3, as DNA: TGTGCCACCAGCAGAGGAGGGAACCAAGAGACCCAGTACTTC. Its protein is CATSRGGNQETQYF.

The chain employs TRBV29-1 and TRBJ1-1; TRBD1 might be the D (5 bases). The V end was cut by 6 bases, the J end by 2 bases, with 13 bases between. CDR1 and CDR2 (germline): SQVTM, ANQGSEA. The CDR3 has 13 amino acids. CDR3: CSVGGVSNTEAFF. The CDR3 nucleotides are TGCAGCGTAGGAGGGGTGAGCAACACTGAAGCTTTCTTT.

V gene TRBV21-1 combines with J gene TRBJ2-1; the listed D gene, TRBD1, was not tested against the DNA. TRBV21-1 is designated a pseudogene. The CDR3 sequence is 16 residues long. The CDR3 loop is CASSKGAGSFYNEQFF. In DNA form, the CDR3 reads TGTGCCAGCAGCAAAGGGGCGGGGTCCTTCTACAATGAGCAGTTCTTC.

The chain uses TRBV7-3 and TRBJ1-5; D perhaps matches TRBD1 (6 bases). The V and J ends lost 6 bases and 0 bases respectively, with 15 bases between them. Germline lookup yields CDR1 SGHTA and CDR2 FQGTGA. The CDR3 consists of 16 residues. The CDR3 region has the DNA TGTGCCAGCAGGAAACCCACAGGGTATAGCAATCAGCCCCAGCATTTT. Translating gives CASRKPTGYSNQPQHF.

This clonotype was recorded once. The CDR3 nucleotides read TGTGCCAGCAGCTTAACGGGACAGGTTACCGGGGAGCTGTTTTTT. It is translated as CASSLTGQVTGELFF. The genes are TRBV7-3 and TRBJ2-2, with TRBD1 matching 8 bases. J lost 5 bases, V lost 0 bases, and 2 bases had no gene match. CDR1 is SGHTA and CDR2 is FQGTGA in the germline V gene. There are 15 residues in the CDR3. Full variable domain (remainder filled in from reference TRBV7-3 and TRBJ2-2): GAGVSQTPSNKVTEKGKYVELRCDPISGHTALYWYRQSLGQGPEFLIYFQGTGAADDSGLPNDRFFAVRPEGSVSTLKIQRTERGDSAVYLCASSLTGQVTGELFFGEGSRLTVL.

This clonotype was recorded a few times. This chain uses TRBV7-9 with TRBJ2-5; TRBD2 aligns across 11 bases. The CDR3 extends over 18 amino acids. The V gene end was trimmed by 5 bases and the J gene end by 0 bases; junction bases not matched to a gene: 11. CDR1 SEHNR and CDR2 FQNEAQ come from the germline V gene (reference sequence). The CDR3 nucleotides read TGTGCCAGCAGCCGTACACCGGGACTAGCGGTGTACCAAGAGACCCAGTACTTC. This encodes CASSRTPGLAVYQETQYF.

As DNA, the CDR3 is TGTGCCAGCAGCACCCGTGACAGGGGGGATGCCTACGAGCAGTACTTC. Translating it yields CASSTRDRGDAYEQYF. The rearrangement joins TRBV3-1 to TRBJ2-7, with 9 bases identical to TRBD1. The V segment lost 5 bases and the J segment 2 bases; nucleotides outside the gene matches: 10. Per germline, CDR1 LGHDT and CDR2 YNNKEL (reference sequence). The CDR3 runs to 16 residues.

The chain recombines TRBV24-1 with TRBJ2-3, with TRBD2 matching 11 bases. Losses at the gene ends were 4 bases for V and 2 bases for J; bases not matched to a gene: 7. This CDR3 region has 17 residues. CDR1 is KGHDR and CDR2 is SFDVKD in the germline V gene. Here the CDR3 reads CATSDTLAGGLTDTQYF. CDR3 sequence (DNA): TGTGCCACCAGTGACACCCTAGCGGGGGGACTCACAGATACGCAGTATTTT.

J is TRBJ2-1 and V is TRBV2; D is unclear. Per germline, CDR1 SNHLY and CDR2 FYNNEI. Trimming removed 6 bases at V and 8 bases at J, with 8 bases between. CDR3 length equals 11 residues. CDR3 in amino acids: CASSLIHEQFF. The CDR3 nucleotides read TGTGCCAGCAGCCTCATCCATGAGCAGTTCTTC.

This chain joins TRBV12-5 and TRBJ2-3; 7 bases are a match to TRBD2. The V gene end was trimmed by 6 bases and the J gene end by 9 bases; junction bases not matched to a gene: 6. Germline V gene data show CDR1 as LGHNT and CDR2 as FRNRAP. The CDR3 has 12 residues. DNA of the CDR3: TGTGCTAGTGGGATCGGGGAGGGGACGCAGTATTTT. Translating it yields CASGIGEGTQYF.